This paragraph covers one TCR beta chain sequence. Its antigen is not known. The sample belongs to a study of shared clonotypes between healthy human individuals. General study points: A reduction in generation probabilities was seen for non-shared clonotypes relative to those shared by all four donors.

In the source study's methods: ImmunoSEQ supplied junction-only sequences lacking quality scores, so filtering was different. Some clones are missing from TCRdb's copy, which holds only in-frame ones; the method was immunoSEQ multiplex PCR. That table gives V, J and clone size, and the DNA gave D and trimming. The data show about 2.1 million clones, roughly 95% seen once. This CDR3 is 13 amino acids long. Germline CDR1 reads LNHDA; CDR2 reads SQIVND (reference sequence). Deletions cut 8 bases from V and 3 bases from J, with 11 bases between. Terminally differentiated effector memory CD45RA+ cells were excluded from the naive CD8 cells, which were CD45RO-negative and positively selected for CCR7. Among the donors, all were Caucasian adults who lived in Nashville, Tennessee.

The sequenced material came from naive CD8+ T cells from PBMCs. The chain links TRBV19 to TRBJ1-5; D is uncertain. The sequence was collected from a man younger than 35 in good health. Some clones in this sample may be carry-over from other donors' samples. The CDR3 region is CASGGVDNQPQHF. The CDR3 nucleotides read TGTGCCAGTGGTGGGGTCGACAATCAGCCCCAGCATTTT.